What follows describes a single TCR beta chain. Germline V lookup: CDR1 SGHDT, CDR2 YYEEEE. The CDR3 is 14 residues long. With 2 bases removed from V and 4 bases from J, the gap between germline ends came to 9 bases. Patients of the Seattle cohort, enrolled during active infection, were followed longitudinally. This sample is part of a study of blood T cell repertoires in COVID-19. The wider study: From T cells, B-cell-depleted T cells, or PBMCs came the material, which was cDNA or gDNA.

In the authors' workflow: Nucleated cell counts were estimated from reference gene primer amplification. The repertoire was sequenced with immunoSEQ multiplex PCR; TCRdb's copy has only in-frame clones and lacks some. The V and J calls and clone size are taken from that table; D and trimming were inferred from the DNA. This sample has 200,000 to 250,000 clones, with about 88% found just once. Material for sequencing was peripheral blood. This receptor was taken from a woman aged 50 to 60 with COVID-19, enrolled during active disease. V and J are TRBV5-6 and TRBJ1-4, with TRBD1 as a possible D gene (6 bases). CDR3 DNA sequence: TGTGCCAGCAGCTTACAGGGAAATAATGAAAAACTGTTTTTT. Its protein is CASSLQGNNEKLFF.